A single sample is the source of the 15 T cell receptor beta chains below, sequenced in a study of blood T cell repertoires in COVID-19. Clones were sequenced by immunoSEQ multiplex PCR, and TCRdb holds only the in-frame ones, with some missing. This sample carries some 350,000 clones, 70% to 90% of them seen once, and the ten largest clones take approximately 3%. The sample comprised peripheral blood. These receptors all stem from a woman between 25 and 40 years old with COVID-19, enrolled during active disease.

The chain recombines TRBV7-2 with TRBJ1-2; TRBD1 aligns across 10 bases. Per the germline V gene, CDR1 is SGHTA and CDR2 is FQGNSA. With V trimmed by 5 bases and J by 6 bases, 18 bases remained unmatched. The CDR3 is made up of 18 amino acids. CDR3 sequence reads: CASSPHPPGTGEGNGYTF. Here the CDR3 DNA reads TGTGCCAGCAGCCCACACCCCCCCGGGACAGGGGAGGGGAATGGCTACACCTTC.

This clone has a handful of counts. The rearrangement joins TRBV24-1 to TRBJ1-1, with a tentative D call TRBD1 (5 bases). Germline V gene lookup returns CDR1 KGHDR and CDR2 SFDVKD. The V and J ends lost 0 bases and 3 bases respectively, with 22 bases between them. This CDR3 comprises 19 residues. The CDR3, as DNA: TGTGCCACCAGTGATTTGTCACCAAAGGCATCAGGGCAAGACACTGAAGCTTTCTTT. Translation gives CATSDLSPKASGQDTEAFF.

In nucleotides, the CDR3 is TGTGCCAGCAGCCGGAGGACCACCGGGGAGCTGTTTTTT. As protein: CASSRRTTGELFF. The chain carries TRBV7-9 and TRBJ2-2; TRBD2 is a possible D gene (5 bases). Trimming removed 5 bases at V and 4 bases at J, with 8 bases between. The CDR3 spans 13 residues. The germline V gene encodes CDR1 SEHNR and CDR2 FQNEAQ (reference sequence).

V is TRBV10-2 and J is TRBJ2-3; D possibly corresponds to TRBD2 (6 bases). CDR3 length: 13 residues. Germline loops: CDR1 WSHSY, CDR2 SAAADI. Deletions cut 6 bases from V and 5 bases from J, with 12 bases between. The CDR3: CASRRDWGDTQYF. The CDR3 DNA reads TGCGCCAGCAGAAGGGACTGGGGAGATACGCAGTATTTT.

The chain uses TRBV11-3 and TRBJ2-1; maybe TRBD2 (6 bases). V was trimmed by 5 bases and J by 4 bases, leaving 15 bases between them. There are 15 residues in the CDR3. The germline V gene encodes CDR1 SGHNT and CDR2 YENEEA. The CDR3 protein is CASSRGNSDYNEQFF. The CDR3 DNA follows: TGTGCCAGCAGCCGCGGGAACTCCGATTACAATGAGCAGTTCTTC.

V is TRBV25-1 and J is TRBJ2-1; 9 bases align to TRBD2. The CDR3 has 17 residues. Germline V CDR1 and CDR2: MGHDK, SYGVNS. V was pared by 4 bases and J by 6 bases, with 13 bases of the junction left unmatched. CDR3 DNA: TGTGCCAGCAGTGCGGTTTGGGCGGGAGGGGCCCGCAATGAGCAGTTCTTC. Translated: CASSAVWAGGARNEQFF.

This sequence joins TRBV15 and TRBJ2-5; a weak D match, TRBD2 (6 bases). V was shortened by 3 bases and J by 1 base, with 12 bases between the two germline ends. This CDR3 region has 15 residues. Germline V gene sequence: CDR1 LNHNV, CDR2 YYDKDF (reference sequence). The CDR3 DNA follows: TGTGCCACCAGCAGGGCTAGCGAACTCCAAGAGACCCAGTACTTC. The encoded protein is CATSRASELQETQYF.

The chain is built from TRBV30 and TRBJ2-1; D is perhaps TRBD2 (7 bases). CDR1 and CDR2 from the germline V gene are GTSNPN and SVGIG (reference sequence). V gave up 5 bases and J gave up 15 bases, with 17 bases separating them. This CDR3 is 11 amino acids long. CDR3 amino acids: CAWGPGGARFF. DNA for the CDR3: TGTGCCTGGGGACCGGGGGGCGCGCGGTTCTTC.

The rearrangement joins TRBV3-1 (or the pseudogene TRBV3-2) to TRBJ2-1; 7 nucleotides agree with TRBD1. The length of the CDR3 is 15 residues. Per the germline V gene, CDR1 is LGHDT and CDR2 is YNNKEL (reference sequence). Trimming took 4 bases from V and 0 from J; bases not matched to a gene: 3. The DNA of the CDR3 is TGTGCCAGCAGCCGAGGGGGCGGCTCCTACAATGAGCAGTTCTTC. Its protein product is CASSRGGGSYNEQFF.

The chain combines TRBV5-4 with TRBJ2-3; TRBD2 aligns across 15 bases. This CDR3 is 16 amino acids long. Per germline, CDR1 SGHNT and CDR2 YYREEE (reference sequence). The junction had 8 bases not matched to a gene; V was cut back by 4 bases and J by 8 bases. CDR3 nucleotide sequence: TGTGCCAGCAGCCAAGGACTAGCGGGGGGGCTGGGTACGCAGTATTTT. It specifies CASSQGLAGGLGTQYF.

This clone appeared a few times. This sequence joins TRBV27 and TRBJ1-2; TRBD1 matches at 10 bases. The CDR3 contains 14 residues. Per germline, CDR1 MNHEY and CDR2 SMNVEV (reference sequence). The V and J ends lost 7 bases and 4 bases, in that order; junction bases with no gene match: 6. This CDR3 reads CASKPTGGGYGYTF. DNA of the CDR3: TGTGCCAGCAAACCGACAGGGGGCGGCTATGGCTACACCTTC.

CDR3 in amino acids: CAISDRWGPLPLEQYV. The CDR3 DNA reads as TGTGCCATCAGTGACCGATGGGGGCCCCTTCCCCTCGAGCAGTACGTC. The rearrangement joins TRBV10-3 to TRBJ2-7; D is possibly TRBD1 (6 bases). V was pared by 3 bases and J by 6 bases, with 21 bases between. The CDR3 spans 16 residues. Germline values: CDR1 ENHRY, CDR2 SYGVKD.

The V and J genes are TRBV19 and TRBJ1-2; perhaps TRBD1 as D (6 bases). The CDR3 runs to 16 residues. CDR1 is LNHDA and CDR2 is SQIVND in the germline V gene (reference sequence). The V end lost 3 bases, the J end lost 3 bases, and 17 bases lay between the germline ends. The DNA of the CDR3 is TGTGCCAGTAGTATGGCAGGGGTAAGAAACTACTATGGCTACACCTTC. This encodes CASSMAGVRNYYGYTF.

The rearrangement links TRBV27 to TRBJ1-5; no reliable D call. Trimming shortened V by 7 bases and J by 4 bases, and 11 bases separated the two germline ends. The CDR3 has 13 residues. Germline lookup yields CDR1 MNHEY and CDR2 SMNVEV (reference sequence). The CDR3 sequence: CASTNGPNQPQHF. In DNA form, the CDR3 reads TGTGCCAGCACAAATGGGCCAAATCAGCCCCAGCATTTT.

This chain links TRBV7-9 with TRBJ1-4; TRBD1 matches 7 bases. From germline, CDR1 is SEHNR and CDR2 FQNEAQ (reference sequence). The CDR3 has 14 amino acids. V shed 6 bases, J shed 6 bases, and the junction held 7 bases outside the gene matches. CDR3 DNA: TGTGCCAGCAGTCGACAGGGTCGGGATGAAAAACTGTTTTTT. It is translated as CASSRQGRDEKLFF.